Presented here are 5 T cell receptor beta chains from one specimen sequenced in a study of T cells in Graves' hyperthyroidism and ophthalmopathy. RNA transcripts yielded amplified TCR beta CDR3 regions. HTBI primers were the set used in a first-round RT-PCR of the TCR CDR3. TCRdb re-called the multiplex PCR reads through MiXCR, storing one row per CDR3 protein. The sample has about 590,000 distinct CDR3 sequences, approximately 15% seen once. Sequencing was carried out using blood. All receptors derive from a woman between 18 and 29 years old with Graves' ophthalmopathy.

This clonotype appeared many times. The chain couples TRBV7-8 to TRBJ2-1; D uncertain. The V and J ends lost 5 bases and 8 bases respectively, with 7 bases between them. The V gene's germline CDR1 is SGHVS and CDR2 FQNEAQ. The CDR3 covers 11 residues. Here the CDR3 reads CASSIRHEQFF. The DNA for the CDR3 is TGTGCCAGCAGCATCAGACATGAGCAGTTCTTC.

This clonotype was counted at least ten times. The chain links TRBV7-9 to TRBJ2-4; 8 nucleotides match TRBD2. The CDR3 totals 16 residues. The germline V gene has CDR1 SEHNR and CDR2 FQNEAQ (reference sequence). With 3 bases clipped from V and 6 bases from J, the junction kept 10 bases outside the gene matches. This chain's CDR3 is CASSFLSGRLGNIQYF. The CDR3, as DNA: TGTGCCAGCAGCTTCCTAAGCGGGAGATTGGGAAACATTCAGTACTTC.

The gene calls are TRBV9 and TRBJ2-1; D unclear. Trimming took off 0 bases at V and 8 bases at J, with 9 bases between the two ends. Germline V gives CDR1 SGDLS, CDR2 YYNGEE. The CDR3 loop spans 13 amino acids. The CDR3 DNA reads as TGTGCCAGCAGCGTAGTTGATTTCGATGAGCAGTTCTTC. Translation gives CASSVVDFDEQFF.

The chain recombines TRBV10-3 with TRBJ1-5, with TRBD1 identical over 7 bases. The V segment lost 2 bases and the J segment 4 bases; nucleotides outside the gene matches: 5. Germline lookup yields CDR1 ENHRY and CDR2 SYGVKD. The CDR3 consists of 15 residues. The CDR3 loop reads CAISERGQINQPQHF. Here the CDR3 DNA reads TGTGCCATCAGTGAGAGGGGACAGATAAATCAGCCCCAGCATTTT.

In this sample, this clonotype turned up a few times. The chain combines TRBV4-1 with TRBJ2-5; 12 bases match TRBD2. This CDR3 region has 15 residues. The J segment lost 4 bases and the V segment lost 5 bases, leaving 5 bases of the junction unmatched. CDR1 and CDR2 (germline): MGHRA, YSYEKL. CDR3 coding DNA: TGCGCCAGCAGCTCCTCACTAGCGGGAGGAGAGACCCAGTACTTC. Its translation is CASSSSLAGGETQYF.